This note documents a single T cell receptor beta chain sequence. Its antigen is undetermined. The source of the sample is a study of T cell clonotyping in hematopoietic cell transplantation. Across the whole study: Recipient samples before transplant were obtained post-cytoreduction. Regarding the study as a whole: Graft donor and pretransplant recipient Inverse Simpson Index values predicted broader posttransplant TCR diversity. Few recipient clonotypes overlapped donors; over 95% were de novo at given depth. Cells were unsorted, so CD4 and CD8 contributions were not separated.

This CDR3 is built from 14 residues. Deletions cut 3 bases from V and 7 bases from J, with 15 bases between. Germline values: CDR1 SEHNR, CDR2 FQNEAQ (reference sequence). This table comes from immunoSEQ multiplex PCR, and its TCRdb copy is limited to in-frame clones, with some not included. The sample lists approximately 50,000 clones; 85% to 90% were seen once. Indicated time point: recipient sample about 28 days before transplant, after cytoreduction. This material consisted of peripheral blood mononuclear cells, taken before stem cell transplant. J is TRBJ1-2 and V is TRBV7-9; D is unresolved. The sequence was obtained from a man aged 55 to 69 with biphenotypic leukemia. Some clones in this sample may be carry-over from other donors' samples. The CDR3 loop reads CASSFSDLAVGYTF. CDR3 coding DNA: TGTGCCAGCAGCTTCTCGGACCTGGCCGTTGGCTACACCTTC. The complete variable domain, with remaining parts taken from reference TRBV7-9 and TRBJ1-2, reads DTGVSQNPRHKITKRGQNVTFRCDPISEHNRLYWYRQTLGQGPEFLTYFQNEAQLEKSRLLSDRFSAERPKGSFSTLEIQRTEQGDSAMYLCASSFSDLAVGYTFGSGTRLTVV.